Listed below are T cell receptor beta chains from one sample, sequenced in a study of CD8 T cells in Susac syndrome. TCRdb reprocessed the immunoSEQ multiplex PCR reads via MiXCR and lists one record per CDR3 protein. Here the sample spans a few hundred thousand distinct CDR3 sequences, just over 90% being singletons. The sample comprised CD4+ T cells from PBMCs. All receptors come from a human donor with multiple sclerosis. CDR3s include the opening cysteine and the closing phenylalanine or tryptophan. A D gene is named only where the DNA matches it firmly. Clone size is stated in some rows and not others, as once, few, many or a class when expanded.

TRBJ1-3,-,TRBV9,-,CASSVAVGERVSGNTIYF,TGTGCCAGCAGCGTAGCTGTAGGTGAGAGAGTCTCTGGAAACACCATATATTTT
TRBJ1-4,TRBD1,TRBV20-1,-,CSARQDRGRDEKLFF,TGCAGTGCTAGACAGGACAGGGGGAGGGATGAAAAACTGTTTTTT
TRBJ2-1,TRBD2,TRBV5-1,-,CASRAGLDSYNEQFF,TGCGCCAGCAGAGCTGGACTAGACTCCTACAATGAGCAGTTCTTC
TRBJ2-1,-,TRBV10-3,-,CAISPLADEQFF,TGTGCCATCAGTCCTTTAGCCGATGAGCAGTTCTTC
TRBJ2-2,TRBD2,TRBV9,-,CASSSSGGPGDRELFF,TGTGCCAGCAGCTCAAGCGGGGGGCCGGGGGACCGGGAGCTGTTTTTT
TRBJ2-1,TRBD2,TRBV12-3/TRBV12-4,-,CASKETGGREQFF,TGTGCCAGCAAAGAGACGGGGGGGAGGGAGCAGTTCTTC
TRBJ2-1,-,TRBV19,-,CASSIGDFRNNEQFF,TGTGCCAGTAGTATAGGGGACTTCCGAAACAATGAGCAATTCTTC
TRBJ1-3,-,TRBV19,once,CASSIEDSISGNTIYF,TGTGCCAGTAGTATCGAAGACAGCATCTCTGGAAACACCATATATTTT
TRBJ1-2,-,TRBV10-3,-,CAISDPTGGGGYTF,TGTGCCATCAGTGACCCTACAGGTGGAGGAGGCTACACCTTC
TRBJ1-1,TRBD1,TRBV2,-,CASTDLGQGITEAFF,TGTGCCAGCACCGACCTGGGACAGGGAATAACTGAAGCTTTCTTT
TRBJ1-5,-,TRBV20-1,-,CSASRGYSNQPQHF,TGCAGTGCTAGCAGGGGATATAGCAATCAGCCCCAGCATTTT
TRBJ2-5,TRBD2,TRBV2,-,CASSDGLAGAETQYF,TGTGCCAGCAGTGATGGACTAGCGGGGGCAGAGACCCAGTACTTC
TRBJ1-1,-,TRBV20-1,-,CSALGPVNTEAFF,TGCAGTGCACTAGGCCCAGTGAACACTGAAGCTTTCTTT
TRBJ2-7,TRBD1,TRBV5-1,-,CASSPGQGAYYEQYF,TGCGCCAGCAGCCCGGGACAGGGGGCTTACTACGAGCAGTACTTC
TRBJ2-3,-,TRBV28,-,CASSLIADRTDTQYF,TGTGCCAGCAGTTTAATCGCGGACCGCACAGATACGCAGTATTTT
TRBJ2-7,-,TRBV5-1,once,CASSLNGAQGYQPEQYF,TGCGCCAGCAGCCTGAATGGCGCCCAGGGGTATCAACCCGAGCAGTACTTC
TRBJ1-1,TRBD1,TRBV3-1,-,CASSLSLTGSGTEAFF,TGTGCCAGCAGCCTCTCTCTGACAGGGAGCGGCACTGAAGCTTTCTTT
TRBJ2-6,-,TRBV5-1,-,CATRRGDGISGANVLTF,TGCGCCACCAGAAGAGGGGACGGTATCTCTGGGGCCAACGTCCTGACTTTC
TRBJ1-2,-,TRBV18,-,CASSQGEGYGYTF,TGTGCCAGCTCACAGGGGGAAGGCTATGGCTACACCTTC
TRBJ1-2,-,TRBV5-1,-,CASSLDINYGYTF,TGCGCCAGCAGCTTGGATATTAACTATGGCTACACCTTC
TRBJ2-1,-,TRBV11-2,-,CASTFAPLNNEQFF,TGTGCCAGCACCTTCGCTCCCTTGAACAATGAGCAGTTCTTC
TRBJ2-1,-,TRBV7-9,-,CASSLAVAVQSNEQFF,TGTGCCAGCAGCTTAGCGGTTGCGGTCCAGTCCAATGAGCAGTTCTTC
TRBJ2-6,TRBD1,TRBV10-3,-,CATKTKPGGTGNSGANVLTF,TGTGCCACCAAAACAAAGCCTGGCGGGACAGGGAACTCTGGGGCCAACGTCCTGACTTTC
TRBJ2-7,-,TRBV5-1,-,CASSLAAGEITYEQYF,TGCGCCAGCAGCTTGGCGGCAGGGGAGATTACCTACGAGCAGTACTTC
TRBJ2-7,-,TRBV20-1,-,CSAIRSGDEQYF,TGCAGTGCTATAAGGTCCGGAGACGAGCAGTACTTC
TRBJ1-5,TRBD1,TRBV5-1,-,CASTLRTGMNNQPQHF,TGCGCCAGCACCCTCAGGACAGGGATGAACAATCAGCCCCAGCATTTT
TRBJ2-7,TRBD2,TRBV7-2,-,CASSPRRLAGYEQYF,TGTGCCAGCAGCCCCCGGCGCCTAGCGGGCTACGAGCAGTACTTC